This T cell receptor beta chain was obtained from a study of T cell responses to AZD1222 COVID-19 vaccine. Study findings and constraints: Targeting of unmutated variant regions was reportedly seen in nearly half of spike-specific TCRs. The study found Spike-specific TCR breadth and depth rose after two AZD1222 doses. It should be noted that donors were predominantly white British and more often female, and clonal diversity was possibly underestimated. No repertoire was sampled before or during the peak T cell response, only after it.

Clones were sequenced by immunoSEQ multiplex PCR, and TCRdb holds only the in-frame ones, with some missing. This sample has 130,000 to 150,000 clones, with 80% to 95% found just once. In the case of this clone: Its antigen remains unknown.

The CDR3 extends over 15 amino acids. Deletions cut 6 bases from V and 3 bases from J, with 17 bases between. CDR1 is KGHSH, CDR2 LQKENI, per germline. This receptor was taken from an adult in good health. This specimen consisted of peripheral blood, obtained on day 0 of AZD1222 vaccination. The chain links TRBV18 to TRBJ1-2; D might be TRBD1 (5 bases). In DNA form, the CDR3 reads TGTGCCAGCTCTGAGGGACGGGCCATTGACTATGGCTACACCTTC. This encodes CASSEGRAIDYGYTF.